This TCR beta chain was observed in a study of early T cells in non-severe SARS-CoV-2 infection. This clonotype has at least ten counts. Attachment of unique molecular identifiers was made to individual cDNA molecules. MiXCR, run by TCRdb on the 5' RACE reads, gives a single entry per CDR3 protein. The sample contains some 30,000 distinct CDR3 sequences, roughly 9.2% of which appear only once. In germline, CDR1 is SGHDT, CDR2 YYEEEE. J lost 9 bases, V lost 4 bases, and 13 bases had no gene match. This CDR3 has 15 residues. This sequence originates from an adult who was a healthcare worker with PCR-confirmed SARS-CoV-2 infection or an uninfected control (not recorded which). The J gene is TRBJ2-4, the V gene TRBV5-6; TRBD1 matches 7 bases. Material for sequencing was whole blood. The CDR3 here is CASSPPGQESSIQYF. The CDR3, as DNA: TGTGCCAGCAGCCCACCTGGACAGGAATCAAGCATTCAGTACTTC.